The clone carrying this T cell receptor beta chain occurred many times. What it binds is unknown. TCRdb analysed the 5' RACE reads with MiXCR anew, one entry per CDR3 protein. The sample has 600,000 to 700,000 distinct CDR3 sequences, about 20% seen once. The data derive from a study of identical twins. All donors comprised healthy Caucasians. The CDR3 has 18 residues. The junction had 13 bases not matched to a gene; V was cut back by 5 bases and J by 0 bases. The study's findings and limits: Conclusions came from cross-sectional statistical analysis, not from following the same donors. Within cord blood, abundant beta clonotypes carried fewer insertions, but memory repertoires showed no such trend.

The sample also formed part of further work on T cells expressing NK-cell markers. That source notes: What restricted sorting to alpha-beta TCR T cells in several experiments was an anti-gamma-delta TCR antibody.

The chain is built from TRBV12-3 or TRBV12-4 and TRBJ2-7; 10 bases map to TRBD2. Sequencing was done on a sample of PBMCs. The receptor was derived from a young woman in good health. The CDR3 region has the DNA TGTGCCAGCAGTCCCGACCTGGCTAGCGGGGGCCTCTCCTACGAGCAGTACTTC. This sequence encodes CASSPDLASGGLSYEQYF.